The 9 T cell receptor beta chains presented below share a single source sample, sequenced in a study of type 1 regulatory T cells. These receptors are not linked to any known antigen. TCRdb re-called the reads through MiXCR, storing one row per CDR3 protein. Altogether fewer than 25,000 distinct CDR3 sequences are present, approximately 72% being singletons, with the ten largest covering less than 15%. The material sequenced was cultured T cells, either the whole culture or a sorted T cell fraction (not recorded which). Subset indicated: Tr1-enriched cell product generated in vitro against host alloantigens. The receptors here all came from a human donor in good health.

V and J are TRBV7-2 and TRBJ1-2; D not resolved. CDR1 is SGHTA and CDR2 is FQGNSA in the germline V gene. V gave up 1 base and J gave up 0 bases, with 6 bases separating them. The CDR3 contains 14 residues. CDR3 sequence reads: CASSLDAANYGYTF. In nucleotides, the CDR3 is TGTGCCAGCAGCTTAGACGCCGCTAACTATGGCTACACCTTC. The complete variable domain, with remaining parts taken from reference TRBV7-2 and TRBJ1-2, reads GAGVSQSPSNKVTEKGKDVELRCDPISGHTALYWYRQSLGQGLEFLIYFQGNSAPDKSGLPSDRFSAERTGGSVSTLTIQRTQQEDSAVYLCASSLDAANYGYTFGSGTRLTVV.

The chain has TRBV12-3 or TRBV12-4 and TRBJ1-3; TRBD1 aligns across 7 bases. The CDR3 is 16 amino acids. V lost 1 base to trimming and J lost 4 bases; unmatched junction nucleotides: 7. The CDR3 DNA reads as TGTGCCAGCAGTTTAGATCCAGGGGGTCTCGGAAACACCATATATTTT. It specifies CASSLDPGGLGNTIYF.

V is TRBV5-1 and J is TRBJ2-1; 9 bases match TRBD1. V dropped 2 bases and J dropped 6; count of bases not matched to a gene: 9. The CDR3 is 16 amino acids. Germline CDR1 SGHRS, CDR2 YFSETQ. The chain's CDR3 is CASSFRPGQGTNEQFF. For the CDR3, the DNA is TGCGCCAGCAGCTTCCGTCCGGGACAGGGTACCAATGAGCAGTTCTTC.

The gene calls are TRBV29-1 and TRBJ1-2; a weak D match, TRBD1 (6 bases). V was pared by 6 bases and J by 4 bases, with 18 bases between. CDR3 length equals 14 residues. From germline, CDR1 is SQVTM and CDR2 ANQGSEA. The chain's CDR3 is CSVADRASIYGYTF. CDR3 bases: TGCAGCGTGGCGGACAGAGCTAGTATCTATGGCTACACCTTC.

This CDR3 reads CASSLRLEQYF. The CDR3 DNA reads as TGTGCCAGCAGCTTACGCCTTGAGCAGTACTTC. The chain uses TRBV7-8 and TRBJ2-7; D unclear. CDR3 length: 11 amino acids. The germline gives CDR1 SGHVS, CDR2 FQNEAQ. V lost 2 bases and J lost 7, with 6 bases in between.

This sequence joins TRBV20-1 and TRBJ2-3; 8 bases fit TRBD2. The CDR3 has 14 amino acids. V dropped 5 bases and J dropped 6; count of bases not matched to a gene: 10. Germline assignment: CDR1 DFQATT and CDR2 SNEGSKA (reference sequence). CDR3 amino acids: CSAHVGGASDTQYF. CDR3 DNA sequence: TGCAGTGCTCACGTCGGGGGGGCCTCGGATACGCAGTATTTT.

The chain couples TRBV2 to TRBJ2-3; TRBD1 is a possible D gene (6 bases). This CDR3 region has 12 residues. Per the germline V gene, CDR1 is SNHLY and CDR2 is FYNNEI. Trimming took 10 bases from V and 3 from J, leaving 11 bases between them. The DNA for the CDR3 is TGTGCCACCAGAGACAGGACAGATACGCAGTATTTT. Protein sequence: CATRDRTDTQYF.

This chain uses TRBV7-9 with TRBJ1-1; perhaps TRBD1 as D (5 bases). CDR3 length equals 16 residues. Germline-derived CDR1 and CDR2 are SEHNR and FQNEAQ (reference sequence). V dropped 7 bases and J dropped 1 base, with 19 bases sitting between them. The CDR3 protein is CASTFSKGQGNTEAFF. CDR3 DNA: TGTGCCAGCACCTTCTCTAAGGGGCAGGGGAACACTGAAGCTTTCTTT. Variable domain in full (rest from reference TRBV7-9 and TRBJ1-1): DTGVSQNPRHKITKRGQNVTFRCDPISEHNRLYWYRQTLGQGPEFLTYFQNEAQLEKSRLLSDRFSAERPKGSFSTLEIQRTEQGDSAMYLCASTFSKGQGNTEAFFGQGTRLTVV.

J is TRBJ2-4 and V is TRBV20-1; 7 nucleotides match TRBD1. This CDR3 is 17 amino acids long. Germline CDR1 DFQATT, CDR2 SNEGSKA (reference sequence). V dropped 0 bases and J dropped 1; count of bases not matched to a gene: 9. This CDR3 is CSARDMGPQGAKNIQYF. In DNA, the CDR3 is TGCAGTGCTAGAGATATGGGGCCACAGGGGGCCAAAAACATTCAGTACTTC.